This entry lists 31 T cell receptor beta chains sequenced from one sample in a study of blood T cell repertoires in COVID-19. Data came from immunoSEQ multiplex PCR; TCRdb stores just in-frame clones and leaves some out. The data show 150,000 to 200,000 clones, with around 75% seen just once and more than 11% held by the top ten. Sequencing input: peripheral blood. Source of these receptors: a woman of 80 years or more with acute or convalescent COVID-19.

DNA for the CDR3: TGTGCCAGCAGTTTGGGACAGATCCTCTATGGCTACACCTTC. This gives the protein CASSLGQILYGYTF. The chain employs TRBV7-9 and TRBJ1-2; 7 nucleotides line up with TRBD1. The J segment lost 4 bases and the V segment lost 6 bases, leaving 8 bases of the junction unmatched. This CDR3 comprises 14 residues. Per germline, CDR1 SEHNR and CDR2 FQNEAQ (reference sequence).

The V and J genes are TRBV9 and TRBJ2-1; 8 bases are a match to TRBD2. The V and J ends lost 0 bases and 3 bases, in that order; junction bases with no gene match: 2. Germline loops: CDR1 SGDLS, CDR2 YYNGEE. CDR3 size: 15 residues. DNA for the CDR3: TGTGCCAGCAGCGTAGATAGCGGGGTCTACAATGAGCAGTTCTTC. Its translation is CASSVDSGVYNEQFF.

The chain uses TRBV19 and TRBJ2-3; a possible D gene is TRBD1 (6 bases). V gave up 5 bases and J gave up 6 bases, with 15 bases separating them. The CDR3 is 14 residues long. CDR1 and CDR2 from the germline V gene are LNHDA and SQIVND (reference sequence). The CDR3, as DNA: TGTGCCAGTAGTGACCCAGGGGACCTTGATACGCAGTATTTT. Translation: CASSDPGDLDTQYF.

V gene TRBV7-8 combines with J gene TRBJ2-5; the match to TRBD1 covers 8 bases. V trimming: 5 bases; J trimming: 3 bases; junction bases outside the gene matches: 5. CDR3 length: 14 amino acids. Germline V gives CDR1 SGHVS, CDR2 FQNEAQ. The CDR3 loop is CASSHPTGEETQYF. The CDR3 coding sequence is TGTGCCAGCAGCCACCCGACAGGGGAAGAGACCCAGTACTTC.

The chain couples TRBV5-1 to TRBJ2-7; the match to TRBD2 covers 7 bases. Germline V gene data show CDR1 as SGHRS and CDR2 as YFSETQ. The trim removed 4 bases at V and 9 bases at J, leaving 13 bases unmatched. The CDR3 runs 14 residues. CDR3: CASSPWGGVAVQYF. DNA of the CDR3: TGCGCCAGCAGCCCTTGGGGAGGGGTAGCGGTGCAGTACTTC.

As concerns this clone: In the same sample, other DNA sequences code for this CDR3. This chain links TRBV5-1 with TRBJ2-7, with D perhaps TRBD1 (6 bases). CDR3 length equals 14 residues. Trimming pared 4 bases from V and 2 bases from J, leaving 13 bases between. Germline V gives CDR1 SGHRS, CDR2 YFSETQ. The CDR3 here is CASSPGQGAYEQYF. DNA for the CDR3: TGCGCCAGCAGCCCGGGACAAGGCGCCTACGAGCAGTACTTC.

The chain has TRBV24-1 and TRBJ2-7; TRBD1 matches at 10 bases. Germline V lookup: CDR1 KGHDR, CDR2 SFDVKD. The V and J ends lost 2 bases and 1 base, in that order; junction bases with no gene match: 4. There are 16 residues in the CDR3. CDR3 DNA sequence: TGTGCCACCAGTGATTACCGGGACAGGGGTTCCTACGAGCAGTACTTC. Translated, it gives CATSDYRDRGSYEQYF.

CDR3 residues: CASSEVQVYGYTF. CDR3 DNA sequence: TGTGCCAGCAGTGAGGTACAGGTCTATGGCTACACCTTC. The chain carries TRBV2 and TRBJ1-2, with D tentatively TRBD1 (5 bases). The V gene's germline CDR1 is SNHLY and CDR2 FYNNEI. V was clipped by 3 bases and J by 4 bases, with 9 bases between them. There are 13 residues in the CDR3.

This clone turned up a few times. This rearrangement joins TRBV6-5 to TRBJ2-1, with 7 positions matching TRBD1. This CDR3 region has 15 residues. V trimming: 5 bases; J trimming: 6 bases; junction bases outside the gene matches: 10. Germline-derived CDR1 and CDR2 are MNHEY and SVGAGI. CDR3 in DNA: TGTGCCAGCAGTATCCACAGGGGCACGGGCAATGAGCAGTTCTTC. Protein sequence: CASSIHRGTGNEQFF.

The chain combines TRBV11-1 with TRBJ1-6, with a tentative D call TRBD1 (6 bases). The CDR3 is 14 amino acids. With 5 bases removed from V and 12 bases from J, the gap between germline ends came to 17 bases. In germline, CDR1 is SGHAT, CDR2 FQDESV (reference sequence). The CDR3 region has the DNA TGTGCCAGCAGCGGAAGACAGGTTCGAGGACCCCTCCACTTT. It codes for CASSGRQVRGPLHF.

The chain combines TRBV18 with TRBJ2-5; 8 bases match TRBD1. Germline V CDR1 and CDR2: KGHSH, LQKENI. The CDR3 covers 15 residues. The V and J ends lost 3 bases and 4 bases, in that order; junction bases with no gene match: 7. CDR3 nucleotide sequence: TGTGCCAGCTCACCCAGGCAGGGGGCAGGAGAGACCCAGTACTTC. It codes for CASSPRQGAGETQYF.

In nucleotides, the CDR3 is TGTGCCAGCACCTCCTGGAGACTAGCGGGGAGTGAGCAGTACTTC. It yields the protein CASTSWRLAGSEQYF. This chain links TRBV28 with TRBJ2-7, with 11 bases fitting TRBD2. The CDR3 is 15 residues long. J gave up 7 bases and V 7 bases, and 12 bases lay outside the gene matches. Germline V gene lookup returns CDR1 MDHEN and CDR2 SYDVKM.

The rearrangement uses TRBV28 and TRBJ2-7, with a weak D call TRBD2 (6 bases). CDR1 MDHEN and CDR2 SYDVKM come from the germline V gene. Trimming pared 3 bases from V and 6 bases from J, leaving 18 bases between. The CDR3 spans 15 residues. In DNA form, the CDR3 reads TGTGCCAGCAGTTTTCTGGTGAGGCGGGGTGGCGAGCAGTACTTC. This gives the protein CASSFLVRRGGEQYF.

As DNA, the CDR3 is TGCGCCAGCAGTGCCATCCGACAGGGCGGAAAACTGTTTTTT. The encoded protein is CASSAIRQGGKLFF. The chain is built from TRBV10-2 and TRBJ1-4; TRBD1 aligns across 7 bases. V lost 4 bases to trimming and J lost 10 bases; unmatched junction nucleotides: 9. This CDR3 spans 14 amino acids. CDR1 and CDR2 from the germline V gene are WSHSY and SAAADI.

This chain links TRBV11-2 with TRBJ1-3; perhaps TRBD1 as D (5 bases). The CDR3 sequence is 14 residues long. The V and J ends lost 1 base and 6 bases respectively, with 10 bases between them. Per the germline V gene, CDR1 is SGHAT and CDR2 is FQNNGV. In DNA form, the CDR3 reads TGTGCCAGCAGCTTAGTTGTACAGGCAAACACCATATATTTT. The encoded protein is CASSLVVQANTIYF.

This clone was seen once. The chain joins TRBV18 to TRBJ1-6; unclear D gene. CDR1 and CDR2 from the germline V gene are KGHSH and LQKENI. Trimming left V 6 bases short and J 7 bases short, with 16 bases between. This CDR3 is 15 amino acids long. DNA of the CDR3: TGTGCCAGCTCCCAAGACTGGAGAGGAAATTCACCCCTCCACTTT. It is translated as CASSQDWRGNSPLHF.

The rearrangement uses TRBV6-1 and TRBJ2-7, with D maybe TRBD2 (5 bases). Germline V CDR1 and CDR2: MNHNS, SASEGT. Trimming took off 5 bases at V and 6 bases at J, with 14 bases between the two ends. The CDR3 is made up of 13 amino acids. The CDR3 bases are TGTGCCAGCAGTTATAACCGGGGAAGCGAGCAGTACTTC. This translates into CASSYNRGSEQYF.

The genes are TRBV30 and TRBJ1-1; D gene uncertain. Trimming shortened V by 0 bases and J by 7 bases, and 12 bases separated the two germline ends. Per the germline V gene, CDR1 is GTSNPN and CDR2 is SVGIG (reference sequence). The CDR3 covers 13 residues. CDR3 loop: CAWSVLRWNEAFF. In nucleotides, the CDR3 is TGTGCCTGGAGTGTATTGAGGTGGAATGAAGCTTTCTTT.

The CDR3 loop reads CASIRQGQGYNSPLHF. For the CDR3, the DNA is TGTGCCAGCATCCGTCAGGGACAGGGATATAATTCACCCCTCCACTTT. The chain joins TRBV28 to TRBJ1-6, with 9 bases aligning to TRBD1. The V and J ends lost 7 bases and 4 bases, in that order; junction bases with no gene match: 8. Germline CDR1 and CDR2: MDHEN and SYDVKM. This CDR3 has 16 amino acids.

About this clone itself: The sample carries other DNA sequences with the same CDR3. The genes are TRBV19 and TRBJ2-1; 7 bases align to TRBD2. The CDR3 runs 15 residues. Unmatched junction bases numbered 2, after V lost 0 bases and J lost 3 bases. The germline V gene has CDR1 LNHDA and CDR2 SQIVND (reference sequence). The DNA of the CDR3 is TGTGCCAGTAGTATAGAGGCGGGGGTCTACAATGAGCAGTTCTTC. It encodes CASSIEAGVYNEQFF.

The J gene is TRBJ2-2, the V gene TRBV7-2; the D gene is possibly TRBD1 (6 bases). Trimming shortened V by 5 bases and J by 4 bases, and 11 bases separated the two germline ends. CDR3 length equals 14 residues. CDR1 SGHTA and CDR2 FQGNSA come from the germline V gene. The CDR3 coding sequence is TGTGCCAGCAGCGAACAGGGAAGCACCGGGGAGCTGTTTTTT. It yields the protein CASSEQGSTGELFF.

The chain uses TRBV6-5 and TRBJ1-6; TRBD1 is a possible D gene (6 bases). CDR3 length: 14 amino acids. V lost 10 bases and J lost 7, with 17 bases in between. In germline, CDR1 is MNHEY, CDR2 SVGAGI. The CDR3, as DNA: TGTGCCACTCAATTTTGGGACAAAAATTCACCCCTCCACTTT. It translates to CATQFWDKNSPLHF.

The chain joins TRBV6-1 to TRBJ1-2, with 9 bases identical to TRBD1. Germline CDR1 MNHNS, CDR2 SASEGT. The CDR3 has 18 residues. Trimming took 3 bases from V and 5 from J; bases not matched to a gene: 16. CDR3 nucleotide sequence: TGTGCCAGCAGTGAGAACAGGGGGCTTTATCTTCGAGGATATGGCTACACCTTC. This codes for CASSENRGLYLRGYGYTF.

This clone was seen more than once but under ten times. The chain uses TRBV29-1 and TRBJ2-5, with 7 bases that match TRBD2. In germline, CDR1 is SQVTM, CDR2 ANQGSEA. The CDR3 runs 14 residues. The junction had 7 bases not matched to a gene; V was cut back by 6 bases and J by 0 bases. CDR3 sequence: CSVGGSGYQETQYF. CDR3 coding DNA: TGCAGCGTGGGGGGTAGCGGGTACCAAGAGACCCAGTACTTC.

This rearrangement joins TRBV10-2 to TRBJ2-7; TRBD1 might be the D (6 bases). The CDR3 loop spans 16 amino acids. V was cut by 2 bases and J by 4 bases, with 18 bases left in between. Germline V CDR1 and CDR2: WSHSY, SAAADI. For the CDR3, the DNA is TGCGCCAGCAGTGAGCCCTATCAGGGGAACTCATACGAGCAGTACTTC. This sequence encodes CASSEPYQGNSYEQYF.

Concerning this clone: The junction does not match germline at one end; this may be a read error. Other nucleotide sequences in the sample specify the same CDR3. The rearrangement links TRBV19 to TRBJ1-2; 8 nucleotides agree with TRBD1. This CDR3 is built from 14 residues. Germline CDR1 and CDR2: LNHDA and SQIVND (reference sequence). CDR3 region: CASTTGQGAWGYTF. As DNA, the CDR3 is TGTGCTAGTACCACCGGGCAGGGGGCGTGGGGCTACACCTTC.

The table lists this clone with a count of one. CDR3 bases: TGTGCCAGCAGCGTAGGACTAGCGGACAATGAGCAGTTCTTC. Encoded protein: CASSVGLADNEQFF. The gene calls are TRBV9 and TRBJ2-1; 9 bases fit TRBD2. Germline CDR1 is SGDLS and CDR2 is YYNGEE. The CDR3 runs to 14 residues. Trimming cost V 0 bases and J 5 bases; bases outside gene matches: 0.

CDR3 in amino acids: CASSPEGRREKLFF. The CDR3 nucleotides read TGTGCCAGCTCACCAGAGGGGAGGAGGGAAAAACTGTTTTTT. The rearrangement links TRBV18 to TRBJ1-4; a possible D gene is TRBD1 (5 bases). V was cut by 2 bases and J by 8 bases, with 12 bases left in between. The length of the CDR3 is 14 residues. CDR1 is KGHSH and CDR2 is LQKENI in the germline V gene.

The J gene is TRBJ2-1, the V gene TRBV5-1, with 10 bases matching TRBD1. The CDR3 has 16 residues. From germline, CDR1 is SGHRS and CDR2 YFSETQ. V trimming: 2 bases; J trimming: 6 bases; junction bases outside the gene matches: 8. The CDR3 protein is CASSFTPGTGANEQFF. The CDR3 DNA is TGCGCCAGCAGCTTTACCCCCGGGACAGGGGCCAATGAGCAGTTCTTC.

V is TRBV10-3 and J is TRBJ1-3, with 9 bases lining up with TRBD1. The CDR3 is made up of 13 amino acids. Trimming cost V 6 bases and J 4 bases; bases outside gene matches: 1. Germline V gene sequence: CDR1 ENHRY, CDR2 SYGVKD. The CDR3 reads CAIRGQGGNTIYF. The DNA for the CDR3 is TGTGCCATCAGAGGACAGGGGGGAAACACCATATATTTT.

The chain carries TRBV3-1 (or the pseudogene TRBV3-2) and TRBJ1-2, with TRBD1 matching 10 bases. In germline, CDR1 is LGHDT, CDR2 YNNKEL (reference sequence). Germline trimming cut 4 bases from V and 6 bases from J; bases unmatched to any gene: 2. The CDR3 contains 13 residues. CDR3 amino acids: CASSLGQGHGYTF. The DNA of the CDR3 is TGTGCCAGCAGCCTGGGACAGGGGCATGGCTACACCTTC.